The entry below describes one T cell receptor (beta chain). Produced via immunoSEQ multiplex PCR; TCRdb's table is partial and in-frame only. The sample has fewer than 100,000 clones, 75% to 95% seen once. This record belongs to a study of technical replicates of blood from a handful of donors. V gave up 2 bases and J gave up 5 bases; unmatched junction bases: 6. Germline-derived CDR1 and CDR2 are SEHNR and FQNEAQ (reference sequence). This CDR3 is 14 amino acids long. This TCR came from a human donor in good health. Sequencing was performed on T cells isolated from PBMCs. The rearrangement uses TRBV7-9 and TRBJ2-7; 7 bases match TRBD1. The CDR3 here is CASSLTNQGDEQYF. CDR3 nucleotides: TGTGCCAGCAGCTTAACAAACCAGGGGGACGAGCAGTACTTC.